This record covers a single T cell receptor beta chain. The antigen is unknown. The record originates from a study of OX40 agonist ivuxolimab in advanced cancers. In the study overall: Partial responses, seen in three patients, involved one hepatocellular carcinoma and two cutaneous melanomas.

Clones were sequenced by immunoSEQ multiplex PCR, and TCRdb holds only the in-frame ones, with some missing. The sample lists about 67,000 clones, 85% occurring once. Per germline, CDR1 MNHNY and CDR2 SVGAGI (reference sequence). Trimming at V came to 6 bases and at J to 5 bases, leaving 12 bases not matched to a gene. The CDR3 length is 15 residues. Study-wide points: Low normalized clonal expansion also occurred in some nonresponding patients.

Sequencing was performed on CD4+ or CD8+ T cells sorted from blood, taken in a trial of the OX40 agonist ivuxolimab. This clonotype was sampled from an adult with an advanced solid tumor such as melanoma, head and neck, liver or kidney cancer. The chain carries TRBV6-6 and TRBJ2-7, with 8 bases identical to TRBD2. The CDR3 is CASSPTGREVDEQYF. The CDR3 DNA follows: TGTGCCAGCAGCCCAACGGGGCGGGAGGTGGACGAGCAGTACTTC.